The TCR beta chain under discussion was sequenced for a study of metastatic and nonmetastatic thyroid tumors. About the study: Both malignant and benign thyroid patients supplied peripheral blood and tumor or nodule tissue samples, across which the repertoires of these patients were then compared. General study findings and limits: Reportedly, malignant thyroid tumors had significantly higher TCR beta diversity than benign nodules, in blood and tumor.

V was trimmed by 3 bases and J by 7 bases, leaving 13 bases between them. There are 13 residues in the CDR3. Germline V lookup: CDR1 DFQATT, CDR2 SNEGSKA (reference sequence). No treatment had been given to any patient before thyroid surgery. Authors' analysis steps: Variation in CDR3 across clinicopathological groups served as the basis for constructing a distant-metastasis classifier in papillary thyroid cancer. TCRdb re-called the PCR reads via MiXCR. TCRdb's processing, not the authors' own work, is the source of the V and J calls. The sample records about 18,000 clones, roughly a quarter being singletons. Of note for this clone: Antigen: not known.

V usage is TRBV20-1 and J usage is TRBJ2-1; D remains unclear. Sequencing was carried out using adjacent normal tissue. The clonotype originates from a female donor with papillary thyroid cancer or a benign thyroid nodule (not recorded which). Some clones in this sample may be carry-over from other donors' samples. The CDR3 protein is CSARSMGENEQFF. CDR3 bases: TGCAGTGCTAGGTCCATGGGCGAGAATGAGCAGTTCTTC.